This T cell receptor beta chain was sequenced during a study of T cell repertoires in cytomegalovirus infection. In the study overall: Public TCR beta signature analysis indicated the presence of both CMV infection and matching HLA type.

This clonotype was found a few times. Its antigen remains unknown. MiXCR, applied by TCRdb to the reads, yields one record per CDR3 protein. The sample shows about 500,000 distinct CDR3 sequences, roughly a third of them seen only once. Trimming took 6 bases from V and 5 from J; bases not matched to a gene: 4. CDR3 length: 13 amino acids. Looked up from germline, CDR1 is SGHTA and CDR2 is FQGNSA. Study outcomes and limitations: Summed public TCR beta family frequency identified CMV carriers bearing the relevant HLA.

The chain joins TRBV7-2 to TRBJ2-3; 8 nucleotides match TRBD1. This specimen consisted of cultured PBMCs, obtained from culture after CMV antigen stimulation. This TCR came from a human donor in good health (CMV status not recorded). Some clones in this sample may be carry-over from other donors' samples. The CDR3 nucleotides read TGTGCCAGCAGAAATGACAGGGGAGATACGCAGTATTTT. Translated: CASRNDRGDTQYF.